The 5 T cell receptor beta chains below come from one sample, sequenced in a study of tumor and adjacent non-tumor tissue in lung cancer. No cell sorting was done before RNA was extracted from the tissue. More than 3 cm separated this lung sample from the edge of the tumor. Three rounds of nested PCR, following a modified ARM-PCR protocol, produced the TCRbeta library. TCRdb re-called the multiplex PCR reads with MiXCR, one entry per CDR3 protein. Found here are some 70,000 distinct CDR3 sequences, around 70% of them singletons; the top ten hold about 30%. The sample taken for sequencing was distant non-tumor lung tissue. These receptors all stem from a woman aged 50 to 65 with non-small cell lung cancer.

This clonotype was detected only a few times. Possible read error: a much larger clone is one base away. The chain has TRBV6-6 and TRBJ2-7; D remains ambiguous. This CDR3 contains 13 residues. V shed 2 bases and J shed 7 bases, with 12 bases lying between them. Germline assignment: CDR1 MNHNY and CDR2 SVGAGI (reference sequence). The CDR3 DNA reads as TGTGCCAGCAGTTACCCTCAGATCTTGGAGCAGTACTTC. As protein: CASSYPQILEQYF.

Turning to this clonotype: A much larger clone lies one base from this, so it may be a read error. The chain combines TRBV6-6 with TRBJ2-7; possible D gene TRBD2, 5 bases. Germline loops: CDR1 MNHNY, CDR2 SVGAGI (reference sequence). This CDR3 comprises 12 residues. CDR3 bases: TGTGCCAGCGGGAGTACGACGTACGTGCAGTACTTC. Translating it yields CASGSTTYVQYF.

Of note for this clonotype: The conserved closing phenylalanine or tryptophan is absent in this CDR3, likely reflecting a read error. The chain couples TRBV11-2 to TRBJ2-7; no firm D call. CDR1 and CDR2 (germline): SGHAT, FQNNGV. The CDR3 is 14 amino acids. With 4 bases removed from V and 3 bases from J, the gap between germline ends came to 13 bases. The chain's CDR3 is CASSSPSNNYEQYL. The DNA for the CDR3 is TGTGCCAGCAGCTCGCCGAGTAACAACTACGAGCAGTACCTC.

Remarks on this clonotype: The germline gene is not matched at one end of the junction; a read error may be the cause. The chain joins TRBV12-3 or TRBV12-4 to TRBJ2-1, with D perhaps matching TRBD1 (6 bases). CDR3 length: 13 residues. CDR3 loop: CAGRGHGYNEQFF. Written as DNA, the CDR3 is TGTGCCGGCAGGGGTCATGGGTACAATGAGCAGTTCTTC.

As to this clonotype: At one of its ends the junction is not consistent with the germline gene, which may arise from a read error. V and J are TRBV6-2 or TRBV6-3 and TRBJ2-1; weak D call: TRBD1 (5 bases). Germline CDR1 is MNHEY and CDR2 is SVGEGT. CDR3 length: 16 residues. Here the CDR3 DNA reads TGTGCCAGCAGTCCCTTCGACAGTCCTTTTTGGAACGAGCTGTTCTTC. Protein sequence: CASSPFDSPFWNELFF.